A selection of T cell receptor beta chains follows, all from one sample in a study of response to subunit inactivated influenza vaccine. TCRdb passed the RT-PCR reads through MiXCR, listing each CDR3 protein once. The table has a few hundred thousand distinct CDR3 sequences, just over 20% seen once. The sequenced sample was PBMCs from blood, obtained approximately 20 months after vaccination. Every receptor here comes from a man between 50 and 70 years old who received an inactivated influenza vaccine. Each CDR3 is given with its conserved first and last residue. The order of the fields is clone size, J gene, V gene, D gene, CDR3 protein, CDR3 DNA. D genes are given only for firm matches. Size is stated for part of the rows, as once, few or many counts, or as a class when the clone is expanded.

>few|TRBJ2-3|TRBV29-1|.
CSVDTSRQGLTDTQYF
TGCAGCGTTGACACCTCACGGCAGGGGCTCACAGATACGCAGTATTTT
>.|TRBJ1-2|TRBV12-3/TRBV12-4|.
CASSLVTRGGYTF
TGTGCCAGCAGTTTGGTCACCCGAGGGGGCTACACCTTC
>.|TRBJ1-2|TRBV4-3|.
CASSQDWVGSWGYGYTF
TGCGCCAGCAGCCAAGACTGGGTCGGCAGCTGGGGCTATGGCTACACCTTC
>few|TRBJ2-7|TRBV29-1|.
CSVERSVGEQYF
TGCAGCGTTGAAAGGTCGGTTGGGGAGCAGTACTTC
>few|TRBJ2-4|TRBV4-3|TRBD1
CASSPGQELIKIAKNIQYF
TGCGCCAGCAGCCCCGGACAGGAACTTATAAAAATAGCCAAAAACATTCAGTACTTC
>.|TRBJ2-2|TRBV12-3/TRBV12-4|.
CASSLKGTGELFF
TGTGCCAGTAGTTTGAAAGGAACCGGGGAGCTGTTTTTT
>.|TRBJ1-2|TRBV4-3|.
CASSQSIRGTNYGYTF
TGCGCCAGCAGCCAGTCCATCAGGGGAACTAACTATGGCTACACCTTC
>.|TRBJ1-5|TRBV12-3/TRBV12-4|.
CASSLTKQPQHF
TGTGCCAGCAGTTTAACAAAACAGCCCCAGCATTTT
>many|TRBJ1-2|TRBV12-3/TRBV12-4|.
CASSFRKGGGGYTF
TGTGCCAGCAGTTTCCGTAAAGGGGGGGGTGGCTACACCTTC
>few|TRBJ2-1|TRBV24-1|.
CATSDFSGDEQFF
TGTGCCACCAGTGATTTTAGTGGGGATGAGCAGTTCTTC
>.|TRBJ2-1|TRBV29-1|TRBD2
CSVRPAGVGNEQFF
TGCAGCGTTCGTCCAGCGGGAGTTGGTAATGAGCAGTTCTTC
>many|TRBJ1-5|TRBV12-3/TRBV12-4|.
CASTLQSGAGPQHF
TGTGCCAGCACCCTCCAGTCAGGGGCTGGGCCCCAGCATTTT
>once|TRBJ2-1|TRBV27|.
CASSFYSARYNEQFF
TGTGCCAGCAGTTTTTACTCCGCCCGATACAATGAGCAGTTCTTC
>once|TRBJ1-6|TRBV4-2|.
CASSQAATAINFPLHF
TGTGCCAGCAGCCAAGCTGCTACAGCGATTAATTTTCCCCTCCACTTT
>few|TRBJ1-5|TRBV7-6|TRBD1
CASSHRGNQPQHF
TGTGCCAGCAGCCACAGGGGAAATCAGCCCCAGCATTTT
>.|TRBJ1-2|TRBV7-2|.
CASSFFRDIHGYTF
TGTGCCAGCAGCTTCTTCCGGGACATTCATGGCTACACCTTC
>few|TRBJ2-7|TRBV11-2|.
CASSLRQDLYEQYF
TGTGCCAGCAGCTTACGTCAGGACCTCTACGAGCAGTACTTC
>few|TRBJ1-2|TRBV27|.
CASSLRQAASGYGYTF
TGTGCCAGCAGTTTGAGGCAGGCCGCTAGCGGCTATGGCTACACCTTC
>many|TRBJ1-2|TRBV6-1|.
CASNQGILGYGYTF
TGTGCCAGCAACCAGGGTATACTGGGCTATGGCTACACCTTC
>.|TRBJ1-5|TRBV19|.
CASSMGGLGNQPQHF
TGTGCCAGTAGTATGGGAGGGCTAGGCAATCAGCCCCAGCATTTT
>.|TRBJ1-2|TRBV12-3/TRBV12-4|TRBD1
CASGYQGAGGYTF
TGTGCCAGCGGGTACCAGGGGGCTGGCGGCTACACCTTC
>.|TRBJ1-5|TRBV5-8|TRBD1
CASSINRGRQPQHF
TGTGCCAGCAGCATCAACAGGGGAAGACAGCCCCAGCATTTT
>many|TRBJ1-5|TRBV20-1|.
CSAWDGPYSNQPQHF
TGCAGTGCCTGGGACGGACCTTATAGCAATCAGCCCCAGCATTTT
>many|TRBJ1-2|TRBV4-2|TRBD1
CASSQETAQGVGYTF
TGTGCCAGCAGCCAAGAGACGGCCCAGGGGGTGGGCTACACCTTC
>.|TRBJ2-6|TRBV20-1|.
CSASRAGANVLTF
TGCAGTGCTAGCAGGGCTGGGGCCAACGTCCTGACTTTC